This is a list of T cell receptor beta chains from one sample in a study of identical twins. TCRdb called the 5' RACE reads again in MiXCR, with one record for every CDR3 protein. The table includes approximately 230,000 distinct CDR3 sequences, over 11% detected once. Sequencing was performed on memory (CD45RO+) T cells sorted from blood. These receptors were obtained from a woman aged 18 to 35 in good health. CDR3s include the opening cysteine and the closing phenylalanine or tryptophan. Each record gives: V gene, clone size, J gene, D gene, CDR3 protein, CDR3 DNA. D genes are given only for firm matches. Size tells how often a clone was seen (once, few, many) or the class of an expanded clone, and some rows leave it out.

V: TRBV6-1; size: few; J: TRBJ2-7; D: TRBD1; CDR3: CASSPTGTVAYEQYF; DNA: TGTGCCAGCAGTCCGACCGGGACAGTTGCCTACGAGCAGTACTTC
V: TRBV6-5; size: -; J: TRBJ1-2; D: -; CDR3: CASSYSQDNYGYTF; DNA: TGTGCCAGCAGTTACTCACAGGACAACTATGGCTACACCTTC
V: TRBV18; size: -; J: TRBJ2-1; D: -; CDR3: CASSPIRGNIGEQFF; DNA: TGTGCCAGCTCACCGATCAGGGGTAATATCGGTGAGCAGTTCTTC
V: TRBV15; size: few; J: TRBJ1-3; D: -; CDR3: CATSRDAGGLSSGNTIYF; DNA: TGTGCCACCAGCAGAGATGCGGGAGGCCTGAGCTCTGGAAACACCATATATTTT
V: TRBV7-8; size: -; J: TRBJ1-2; D: -; CDR3: CASGMEREVHGYTF; DNA: TGTGCCAGCGGAATGGAGAGGGAAGTTCATGGCTACACCTTC
V: TRBV12-3/TRBV12-4; size: few; J: TRBJ1-1; D: -; CDR3: CASSIYLGKNTEAFF; DNA: TGTGCCAGCAGTATTTATTTGGGCAAGAACACTGAAGCTTTCTTT
V: TRBV11-2; size: few; J: TRBJ2-3; D: -; CDR3: CASRNAAGGGQYF; DNA: TGTGCCAGCAGAAACGCGGCTGGGGGTGGGCAGTATTTT
V: TRBV5-5; size: -; J: TRBJ1-1; D: -; CDR3: CASSLSTALGDEAFF; DNA: TGTGCCAGCAGCTTGTCCACAGCTCTTGGTGATGAAGCTTTCTTT
V: TRBV30; size: -; J: TRBJ2-3; D: -; CDR3: CAWIPPTNTDTQYF; DNA: TGTGCCTGGATCCCCCCGACAAATACAGATACGCAGTATTTT
V: TRBV3-1; size: many; J: TRBJ2-2; D: -; CDR3: CASSPLNANTGELFF; DNA: TGTGCCAGCAGTCCGTTAAACGCGAACACCGGGGAGCTGTTTTTT
V: TRBV6-5; size: few; J: TRBJ2-1; D: TRBD2; CDR3: CASSYLLAGGAEQFF; DNA: TGTGCCAGCAGTTACCTCCTTGCGGGGGGGGCTGAGCAGTTCTTC
V: TRBV27; size: many; J: TRBJ1-5; D: -; CDR3: CASSSTNQPQHF; DNA: TGTGCCAGCAGTTCGACCAATCAGCCCCAGCATTTT
V: TRBV7-7; size: few; J: TRBJ2-7; D: TRBD1; CDR3: CASSLGDRDFYEQYF; DNA: TGTGCCAGCAGCTTAGGGGACAGGGATTTCTACGAGCAGTACTTC
V: TRBV5-1; size: few; J: TRBJ2-7; D: TRBD1; CDR3: CASSLTRTGGYEQYF; DNA: TGCGCCAGCAGCTTGACGAGGACAGGGGGCTACGAGCAGTACTTC
V: TRBV20-1; size: -; J: TRBJ1-1; D: TRBD1; CDR3: CSARVRDRWNTEAFF; DNA: TGCAGTGCTAGAGTACGGGACAGGTGGAACACTGAAGCTTTCTTT
V: TRBV5-1; size: many; J: TRBJ2-3; D: -; CDR3: CQETDDRVTDTQYF; DNA: TGTCAAGAAACCGACGACAGAGTCACAGATACGCAGTATTTT
V: TRBV4-3; size: -; J: TRBJ1-2; D: -; CDR3: CASSQTTGGGYTF; DNA: TGCGCCAGCAGCCAGACTACAGGAGGGGGCTACACCTTC
V: TRBV28; size: -; J: TRBJ1-3; D: -; CDR3: CASIWAGGNTIYF; DNA: TGTGCCAGCATCTGGGCAGGGGGAAACACCATATATTTT
V: TRBV10-3; size: -; J: TRBJ2-7; D: -; CDR3: CAISGRGRYHEQYF; DNA: TGTGCCATCAGTGGGAGGGGAAGGTACCACGAGCAGTACTTC
V: TRBV12-3/TRBV12-4; size: few; J: TRBJ1-1; D: TRBD1; CDR3: CASRETGKVTEAFF; DNA: TGTGCCAGCAGGGAGACAGGGAAGGTCACTGAAGCTTTCTTT
V: TRBV7-9; size: many; J: TRBJ2-4; D: TRBD2; CDR3: CASSPPLGGGAENIQYF; DNA: TGTGCCAGCAGCCCACCTCTCGGGGGGGGAGCCGAAAACATTCAGTACTTC
V: TRBV9; size: -; J: TRBJ2-5; D: TRBD2; CDR3: CASSVGTSGPYGETQYF; DNA: TGTGCCAGCAGCGTAGGGACTAGCGGGCCCTACGGGGAGACCCAGTACTTC
V: TRBV20-1; size: few; J: TRBJ2-7; D: -; CDR3: CSAGDYYEQYF; DNA: TGCAGTGCTGGTGACTACTACGAGCAGTACTTC
V: TRBV20-1; size: -; J: TRBJ2-5; D: -; CDR3: CSASVPGVKTQYF; DNA: TGCAGTGCTAGCGTACCGGGAGTAAAGACCCAGTACTTC
V: TRBV20-1; size: few; J: TRBJ1-1; D: -; CDR3: CSARYNQAEAFF; DNA: TGCAGTGCTAGATACAATCAAGCTGAAGCTTTCTTT
V: TRBV19; size: few; J: TRBJ2-5; D: TRBD1; CDR3: CASKDRDQETQYF; DNA: TGTGCCAGTAAGGACAGGGATCAAGAGACCCAGTACTTC
V: TRBV7-9; size: -; J: TRBJ1-6; D: -; CDR3: CASSPPGVGAAYSPLHF; DNA: TGTGCCAGCAGCCCCCCCGGGGTGGGGGCTGCTTATTCACCCCTCCACTTT
V: TRBV6-2/TRBV6-3; size: -; J: TRBJ2-1; D: -; CDR3: CASSYSANEQFF; DNA: TGTGCCAGCAGTTATTCAGCCAATGAGCAGTTCTTC
V: TRBV10-3; size: -; J: TRBJ2-3; D: -; CDR3: CAISRSRGTSTDTQYF; DNA: TGTGCCATCAGTCGCTCCCGCGGGACTAGCACAGATACGCAGTATTTT
V: TRBV24-1; size: many; J: TRBJ2-7; D: -; CDR3: CATRVSSSVNYEQYF; DNA: TGTGCCACCAGGGTGTCATCCTCAGTAAACTACGAGCAGTACTTC
V: TRBV6-5; size: few; J: TRBJ2-7; D: -; CDR3: CASSYGGSIHEQYF; DNA: TGTGCCAGCAGTTACGGTGGTTCGATCCACGAGCAGTACTTC
V: TRBV14; size: few; J: TRBJ2-1; D: TRBD2; CDR3: CASSQVGRTSGSREQFF; DNA: TGTGCCAGCAGCCAAGTCGGTAGGACTAGCGGGAGTCGAGAGCAGTTCTTC
V: TRBV10-3; size: -; J: TRBJ2-1; D: -; CDR3: CAISESQAGHYNEQFF; DNA: TGTGCCATCAGTGAGTCGCAAGCGGGCCACTACAATGAGCAGTTCTTC
V: TRBV7-3; size: -; J: TRBJ2-3; D: TRBD2; CDR3: CASSLGLAPDTQYF; DNA: TGTGCCAGCAGCTTAGGACTAGCCCCAGATACGCAGTATTTT
V: TRBV13; size: few; J: TRBJ1-4; D: -; CDR3: CASTRMEGEKLFF; DNA: TGTGCCAGCACCCGTATGGAGGGGGAAAAACTGTTTTTT
V: TRBV11-2; size: few; J: TRBJ2-5; D: -; CDR3: CASSLSRTLGWGETQYF; DNA: TGTGCCAGCAGCTTATCCCGGACTCTAGGGTGGGGAGAGACCCAGTACTTC
V: TRBV3-1; size: many; J: TRBJ1-2; D: TRBD1; CDR3: CASSQGGTGNYGYTF; DNA: TGTGCCAGCAGCCAGGGCGGGACAGGGAACTATGGCTACACCTTC
V: TRBV7-2; size: few; J: TRBJ1-6; D: TRBD1; CDR3: CASSLVGTEYSPLHF; DNA: TGTGCCAGCAGCTTAGTTGGGACAGAGTATTCACCCCTCCACTTT
V: TRBV7-9; size: -; J: TRBJ2-3; D: -; CDR3: CASLLGSTDTQYF; DNA: TGTGCCAGCCTGCTAGGTAGCACAGATACGCAGTATTTT
V: TRBV29-1; size: -; J: TRBJ2-7; D: -; CDR3: CSVGSRHYEQYF; DNA: TGCAGCGTCGGGAGCAGGCACTACGAGCAGTACTTC
V: TRBV2; size: few; J: TRBJ1-5; D: -; CDR3: CASSGGGPNQPQHF; DNA: TGTGCCAGCAGTGGGGGGGGGCCCAATCAGCCCCAGCATTTT
V: TRBV5-6; size: few; J: TRBJ1-2; D: -; CDR3: CASSLGQNPYGYTF; DNA: TGTGCCAGCAGCTTAGGACAGAACCCCTATGGCTACACCTTC
V: TRBV5-1; size: few; J: TRBJ2-3; D: -; CDR3: CASSSRTNTDTQYF; DNA: TGCGCCAGCAGCTCGCGGACTAACACAGATACGCAGTATTTT
V: TRBV6-2/TRBV6-3; size: -; J: TRBJ2-7; D: TRBD2; CDR3: CASSLLAVYYEQYF; DNA: TGTGCCAGCAGCTTACTAGCGGTGTACTACGAGCAGTACTTC
V: TRBV7-9; size: few; J: TRBJ2-7; D: TRBD2; CDR3: CASSLAGTSFEQYF; DNA: TGTGCCAGCAGCTTAGCCGGGACTAGCTTTGAGCAGTACTTC
V: TRBV5-1; size: -; J: TRBJ2-3; D: -; CDR3: CASSSLTRGAPLGGTDTQYF; DNA: TGCGCCAGCAGCTCCCTAACGCGAGGGGCCCCCTTGGGAGGCACAGATACGCAGTATTTT
V: TRBV11-2; size: -; J: TRBJ1-5; D: -; CDR3: CASSLDWGTPQHF; DNA: TGTGCCAGCAGCTTAGATTGGGGGACGCCCCAGCATTTT
V: TRBV6-6; size: few; J: TRBJ2-7; D: -; CDR3: CASSAYYEQYF; DNA: TGTGCCAGCAGTGCCTACTACGAGCAGTACTTC
V: TRBV7-8; size: -; J: TRBJ2-2; D: -; CDR3: CASKVGGIGELFF; DNA: TGTGCCAGCAAGGTCGGCGGCATCGGGGAGCTGTTTTTT
V: TRBV6-2/TRBV6-3; size: few; J: TRBJ1-1; D: -; CDR3: CASSEYQGNTEAFF; DNA: TGTGCCAGCAGTGAGTATCAGGGAAACACTGAAGCTTTCTTT
V: TRBV20-1; size: -; J: TRBJ2-5; D: TRBD2; CDR3: CSARDGGVPQETQYF; DNA: TGCAGTGCTAGAGATGGGGGGGTACCACAAGAGACCCAGTACTTC
V: TRBV12-3/TRBV12-4; size: -; J: TRBJ1-2; D: -; CDR3: CASSPLGQNGYTF; DNA: TGTGCCAGCAGTCCCCTTGGGCAGAATGGCTACACCTTC
V: TRBV12-3/TRBV12-4; size: -; J: TRBJ1-1; D: TRBD1; CDR3: CASSFQAGGGTEAFF; DNA: TGTGCCAGCAGTTTTCAGGCAGGGGGCGGCACTGAAGCTTTCTTT
V: TRBV11-1; size: few; J: TRBJ2-2; D: TRBD1; CDR3: CASSIGQVPRKNTGELFF; DNA: TGTGCCAGCAGTATTGGACAGGTCCCTAGGAAGAACACCGGGGAGCTGTTTTTT